What follows is one TCR beta chain and its context. Using its own MiXCR run on the RT-PCR reads, TCRdb lists one record per CDR3 protein. Among 550,000 to 750,000 distinct CDR3 sequences listed, approximately 15% were seen once. This receptor was obtained from a female donor in good health, serving as a healthy control. Sequencing was done on a sample of memory CD4+ T cells from blood.

The CDR3 loop is CASSPLAGGWGNEQFF. CDR3 in DNA: TGTGCCAGCAGCCCGTTAGCGGGAGGGTGGGGGAATGAGCAGTTCTTC. The rearrangement joins TRBV7-2 to TRBJ2-1, with TRBD2 matching 11 bases. This CDR3 region has 16 residues. V trimming: 5 bases; J trimming: 7 bases; junction bases outside the gene matches: 10. Looked up from germline, CDR1 is SGHTA and CDR2 is FQGNSA.